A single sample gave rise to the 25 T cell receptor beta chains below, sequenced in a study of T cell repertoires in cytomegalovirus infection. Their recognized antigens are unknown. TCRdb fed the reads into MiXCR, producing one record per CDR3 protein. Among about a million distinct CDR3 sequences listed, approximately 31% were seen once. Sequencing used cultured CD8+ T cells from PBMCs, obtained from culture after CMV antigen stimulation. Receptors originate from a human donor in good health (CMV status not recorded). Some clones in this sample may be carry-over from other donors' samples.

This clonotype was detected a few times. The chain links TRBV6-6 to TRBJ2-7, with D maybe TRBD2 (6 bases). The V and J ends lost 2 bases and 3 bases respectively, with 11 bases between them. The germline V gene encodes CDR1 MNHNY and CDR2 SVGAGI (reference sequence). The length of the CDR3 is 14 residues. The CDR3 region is CASSYAGTDYEQYV. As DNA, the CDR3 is TGTGCCAGCAGTTACGCCGGGACTGACTACGAGCAGTACGTC.

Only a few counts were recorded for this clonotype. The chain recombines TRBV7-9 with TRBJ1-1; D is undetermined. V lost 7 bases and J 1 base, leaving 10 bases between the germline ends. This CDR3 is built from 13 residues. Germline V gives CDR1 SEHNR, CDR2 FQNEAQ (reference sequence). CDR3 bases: TGTGCCAGCACCCTGGAGGGGAACACTGAAGCTTTCTTT. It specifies CASTLEGNTEAFF.

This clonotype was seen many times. CDR3 region: CASSSTGTGVRRYYGYTF. The CDR3 DNA sequence: TGTGCCAGCAGCTCAACCGGGACAGGGGTTCGACGCTACTATGGCTACACCTTC. V is TRBV7-9 and J is TRBJ1-2, with 10 bases fitting TRBD1. CDR1 and CDR2 from the germline V gene are SEHNR and FQNEAQ (reference sequence). The CDR3 extends over 18 amino acids. With V trimmed by 4 bases and J by 3 bases, 14 bases remained unmatched.

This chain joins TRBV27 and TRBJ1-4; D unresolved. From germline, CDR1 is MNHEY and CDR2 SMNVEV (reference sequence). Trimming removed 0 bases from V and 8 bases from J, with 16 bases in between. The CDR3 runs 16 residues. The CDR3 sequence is CASSLSPATVGEKLFF. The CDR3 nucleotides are TGTGCCAGCAGTTTATCCCCGGCTACCGTGGGGGAAAAACTGTTTTTT.

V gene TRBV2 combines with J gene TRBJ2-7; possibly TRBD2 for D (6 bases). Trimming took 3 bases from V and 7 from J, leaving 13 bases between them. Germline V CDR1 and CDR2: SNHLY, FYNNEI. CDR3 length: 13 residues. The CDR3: CASSEGGAGEQYF. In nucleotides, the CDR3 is TGTGCCAGCAGTGAGGGAGGCGCGGGAGAGCAGTACTTC. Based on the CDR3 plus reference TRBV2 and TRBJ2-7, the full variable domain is EPEVTQTPSHQVTQMGQEVILRCVPISNHLYFYWYRQILGQKVEFLVSFYNNEISEKSEIFDDQFSVERPDGSNFTLKIRSTKLEDSAMYFCASSEGGAGEQYFGPGTRLTVT.

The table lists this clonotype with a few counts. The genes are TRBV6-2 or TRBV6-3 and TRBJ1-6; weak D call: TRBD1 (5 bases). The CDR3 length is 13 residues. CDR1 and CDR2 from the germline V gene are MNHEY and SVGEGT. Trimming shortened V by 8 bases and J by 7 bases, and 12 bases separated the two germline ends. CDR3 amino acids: CASRERGNSPLHF. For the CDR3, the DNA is TGTGCCAGCCGAGAGAGGGGCAATTCACCCCTCCACTTT.

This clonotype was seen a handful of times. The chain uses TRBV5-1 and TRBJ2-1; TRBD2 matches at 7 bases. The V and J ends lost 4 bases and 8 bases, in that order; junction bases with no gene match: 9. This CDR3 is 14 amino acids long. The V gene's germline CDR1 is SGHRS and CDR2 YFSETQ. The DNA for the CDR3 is TGCGCCAGCAGCGGCCGGCGGGGGTGGGATGAGCAGTTCTTC. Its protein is CASSGRRGWDEQFF.

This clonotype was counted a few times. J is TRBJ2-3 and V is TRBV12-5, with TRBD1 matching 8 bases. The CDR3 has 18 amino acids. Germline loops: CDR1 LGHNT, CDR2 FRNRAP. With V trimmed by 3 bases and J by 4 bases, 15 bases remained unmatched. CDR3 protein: CASGFELGDRRKADTQYF. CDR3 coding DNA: TGTGCTAGTGGTTTCGAACTTGGGGACAGGCGAAAGGCAGATACGCAGTATTTT.

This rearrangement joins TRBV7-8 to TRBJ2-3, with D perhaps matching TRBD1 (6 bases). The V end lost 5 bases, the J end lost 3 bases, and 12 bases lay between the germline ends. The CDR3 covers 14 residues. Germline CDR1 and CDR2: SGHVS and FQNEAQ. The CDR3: CASSQDSPTDTQYF. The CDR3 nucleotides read TGTGCCAGCAGCCAGGACAGTCCTACAGATACGCAGTATTTT.

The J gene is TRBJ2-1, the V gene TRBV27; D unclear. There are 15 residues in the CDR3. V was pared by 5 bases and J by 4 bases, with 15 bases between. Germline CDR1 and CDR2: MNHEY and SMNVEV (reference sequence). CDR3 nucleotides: TGTGCCAGCAGTCCCTTAGGGTCCCCTTACAATGAGCAGTTCTTC. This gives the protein CASSPLGSPYNEQFF.

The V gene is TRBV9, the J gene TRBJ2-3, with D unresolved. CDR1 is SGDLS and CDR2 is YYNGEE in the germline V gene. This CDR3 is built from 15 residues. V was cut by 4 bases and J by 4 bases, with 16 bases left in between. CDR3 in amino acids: CASSPVGRAPDTQYF. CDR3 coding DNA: TGTGCCAGCAGCCCCGTCGGACGCGCGCCAGATACGCAGTATTTT.

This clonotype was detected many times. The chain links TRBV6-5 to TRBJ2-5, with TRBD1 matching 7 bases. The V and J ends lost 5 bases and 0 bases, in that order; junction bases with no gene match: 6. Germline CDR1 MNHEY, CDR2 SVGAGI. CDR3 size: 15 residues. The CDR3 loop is CASSLLQGNQETQYF. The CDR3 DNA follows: TGTGCCAGCAGTCTGCTACAGGGGAACCAAGAGACCCAGTACTTC.

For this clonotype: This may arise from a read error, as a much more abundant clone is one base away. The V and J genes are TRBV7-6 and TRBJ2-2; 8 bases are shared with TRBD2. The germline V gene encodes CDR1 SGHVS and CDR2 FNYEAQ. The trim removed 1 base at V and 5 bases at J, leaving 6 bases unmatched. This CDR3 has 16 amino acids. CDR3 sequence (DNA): TGTGCCAGCAGCTTAGATTCGGGGGGGCAAACCGGGGAGCTGTTTTTT. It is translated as CASSLDSGGQTGELFF.

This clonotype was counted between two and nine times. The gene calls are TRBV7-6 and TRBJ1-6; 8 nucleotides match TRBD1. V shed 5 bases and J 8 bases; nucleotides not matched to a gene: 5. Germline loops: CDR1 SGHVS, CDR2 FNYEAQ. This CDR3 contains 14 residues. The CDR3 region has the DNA TGTGCCAGCAGCCAACAGGGGGGATATTCACCCCTCCACTTT. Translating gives CASSQQGGYSPLHF. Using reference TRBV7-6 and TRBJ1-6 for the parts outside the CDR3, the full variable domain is GAGVSQSPRYKVTKRGQDVALRCDPISGHVSLYWYRQALGQGPEFLTYFNYEAQQDKSGLPNDRFSAERPEGSISTLTIQRTEQRDSAMYRCASSQQGGYSPLHFGNGTRLTVT.

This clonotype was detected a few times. The CDR3 DNA follows: TGTGCCAGCAGGGATGGACAGTGGCAGTATTTT. Amino acids: CASRDGQWQYF. This rearrangement joins TRBV12-3 or TRBV12-4 to TRBJ2-3; D may be TRBD1 (6 bases). The CDR3 contains 11 residues. V was clipped by 6 bases and J by 11 bases, with 12 bases between them.

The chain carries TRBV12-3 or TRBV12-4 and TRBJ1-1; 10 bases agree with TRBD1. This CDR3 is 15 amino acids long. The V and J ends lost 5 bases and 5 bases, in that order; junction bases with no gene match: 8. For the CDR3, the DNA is TGTGCCAGCAGTAGGGGACAGGGGATATGGACTGAAGCTTTCTTT. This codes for CASSRGQGIWTEAFF.

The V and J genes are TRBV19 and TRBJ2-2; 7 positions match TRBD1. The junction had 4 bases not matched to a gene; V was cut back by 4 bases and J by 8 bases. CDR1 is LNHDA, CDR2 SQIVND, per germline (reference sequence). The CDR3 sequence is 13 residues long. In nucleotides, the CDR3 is TGTGCCAGTAGTAACAGGGGTGCGGGGGAGCTGTTTTTT. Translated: CASSNRGAGELFF.

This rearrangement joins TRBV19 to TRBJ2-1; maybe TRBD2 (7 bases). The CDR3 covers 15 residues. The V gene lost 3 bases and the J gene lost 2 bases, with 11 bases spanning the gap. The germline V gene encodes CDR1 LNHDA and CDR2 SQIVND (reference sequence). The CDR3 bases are TGTGCCAGTAGTATTAGGGGGGGTACCTACAATGAGCAGTTCTTC. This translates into CASSIRGGTYNEQFF.

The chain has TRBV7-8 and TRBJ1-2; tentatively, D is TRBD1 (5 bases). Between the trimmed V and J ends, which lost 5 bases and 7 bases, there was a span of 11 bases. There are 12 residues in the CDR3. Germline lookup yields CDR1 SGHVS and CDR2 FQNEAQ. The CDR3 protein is CASSGARSGYTF. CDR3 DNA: TGTGCCAGCAGCGGGGCCCGGAGTGGCTACACCTTC.

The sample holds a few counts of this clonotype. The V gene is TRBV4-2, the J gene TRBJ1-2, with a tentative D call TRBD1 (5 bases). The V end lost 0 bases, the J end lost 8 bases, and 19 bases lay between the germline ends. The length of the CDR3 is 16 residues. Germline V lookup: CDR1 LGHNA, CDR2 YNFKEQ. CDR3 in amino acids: CASSQDRGPRRPGYTF. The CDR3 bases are TGTGCCAGCAGCCAAGATAGGGGACCCCGAAGACCAGGCTACACCTTC.

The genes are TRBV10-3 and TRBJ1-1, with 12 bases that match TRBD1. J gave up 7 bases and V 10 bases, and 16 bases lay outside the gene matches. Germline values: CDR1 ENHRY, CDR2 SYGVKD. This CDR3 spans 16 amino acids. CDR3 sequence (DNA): TGTGCCACGCATGGGACAGGGGGCTCTATGATTGATGAAGCTTTCTTT. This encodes CATHGTGGSMIDEAFF.

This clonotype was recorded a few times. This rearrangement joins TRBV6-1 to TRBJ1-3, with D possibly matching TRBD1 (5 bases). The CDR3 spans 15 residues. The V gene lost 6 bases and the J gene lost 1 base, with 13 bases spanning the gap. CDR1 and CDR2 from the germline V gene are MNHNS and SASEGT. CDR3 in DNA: TGTGCCAGCAGCCCCAGTGAGGGGTCTGGAAACACCATATATTTT. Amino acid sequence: CASSPSEGSGNTIYF.

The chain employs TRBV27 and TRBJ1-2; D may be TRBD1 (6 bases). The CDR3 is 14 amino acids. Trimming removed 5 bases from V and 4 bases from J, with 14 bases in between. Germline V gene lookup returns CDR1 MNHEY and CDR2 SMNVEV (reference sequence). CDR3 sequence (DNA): TGTGCCAGCAGTATGATGACAGGAAGCTATGGCTACACCTTC. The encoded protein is CASSMMTGSYGYTF.

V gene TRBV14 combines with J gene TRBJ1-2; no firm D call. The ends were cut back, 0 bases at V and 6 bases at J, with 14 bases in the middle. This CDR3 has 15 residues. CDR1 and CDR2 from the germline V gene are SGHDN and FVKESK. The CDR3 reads CASSQDRRGMNGYTF. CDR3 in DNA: TGTGCCAGCAGCCAAGATAGGAGAGGGATGAATGGCTACACCTTC. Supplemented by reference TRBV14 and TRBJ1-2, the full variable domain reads EAGVTQFPSHSVIEKGQTVTLRCDPISGHDNLYWYRRVMGKEIKFLLHFVKESKQDESGMPNNRFLAERTGGTYSTLKVQPAELEDSGVYFCASSQDRRGMNGYTFGSGTRLTVV.

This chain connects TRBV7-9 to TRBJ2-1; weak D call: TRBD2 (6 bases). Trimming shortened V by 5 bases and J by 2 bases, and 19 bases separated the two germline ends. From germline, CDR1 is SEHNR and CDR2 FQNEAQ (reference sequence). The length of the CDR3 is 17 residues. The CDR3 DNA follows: TGTGCCAGCAGCATGAGTTTGGGGGAGGTAACCTACAATGAGCAGTTCTTC. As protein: CASSMSLGEVTYNEQFF.